The T cell receptor (beta chain) described here comes from a study of PD-1 blockade in classical Hodgkin lymphoma. As for the study in general: It was nivolumab at 3 mg/kg, given intravenously every 2 weeks, that patients received. Study-level points and caveats: Significantly greater TCR diversity emerged by C4D1 in CD4+ cells but not CD8+ cells. Diminished baseline TCR diversity has been reported in newly diagnosed patients relative to healthy donors.

Of note for this clone: The antigen is unknown.

This CDR3 is 13 amino acids long. Germline lookup yields CDR1 SGHAT and CDR2 FQDESV (reference sequence). V dropped 10 bases and J dropped 1 base, with 13 bases sitting between them. Noted time point: cycle 4 day 1 (C4D1), after more than five weeks of nivolumab. All the patients suffered relapse after autologous stem cell transplantation, and brentuximab vedotin exposure differed. Best responses fell into complete response, partial response or progressive disease. Using immunoSEQ multiplex PCR, the repertoire was profiled, and TCRdb retains in-frame clones only, with some absent. The repertoire includes about 90,000 clones, 65% to 85% of them detected once, and 15% to 20% sits in the top ten.

The clonotype was recovered from a human donor with classical Hodgkin lymphoma. The sample here was peripheral blood mononuclear cells (PBMCs), taken before the fourth cycle of nivolumab. This chain uses TRBV11-1 with TRBJ2-5; tentative D call: TRBD2 (5 bases). CDR3 sequence: CATGLQVQETQYF. CDR3 nucleotides: TGTGCCACTGGACTCCAGGTCCAAGAGACCCAGTACTTC.